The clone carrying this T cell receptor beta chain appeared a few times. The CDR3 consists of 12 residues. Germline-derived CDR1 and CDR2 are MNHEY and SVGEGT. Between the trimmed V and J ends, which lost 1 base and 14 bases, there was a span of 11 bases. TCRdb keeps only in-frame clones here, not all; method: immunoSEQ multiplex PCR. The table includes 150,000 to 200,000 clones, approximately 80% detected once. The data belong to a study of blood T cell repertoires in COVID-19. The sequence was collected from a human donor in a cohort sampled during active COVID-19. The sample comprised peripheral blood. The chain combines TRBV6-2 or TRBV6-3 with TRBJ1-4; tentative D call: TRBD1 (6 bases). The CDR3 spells CASSYYPGQLFF. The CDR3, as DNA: TGTGCCAGCAGTTACTACCCCGGACAGCTGTTTTTT.